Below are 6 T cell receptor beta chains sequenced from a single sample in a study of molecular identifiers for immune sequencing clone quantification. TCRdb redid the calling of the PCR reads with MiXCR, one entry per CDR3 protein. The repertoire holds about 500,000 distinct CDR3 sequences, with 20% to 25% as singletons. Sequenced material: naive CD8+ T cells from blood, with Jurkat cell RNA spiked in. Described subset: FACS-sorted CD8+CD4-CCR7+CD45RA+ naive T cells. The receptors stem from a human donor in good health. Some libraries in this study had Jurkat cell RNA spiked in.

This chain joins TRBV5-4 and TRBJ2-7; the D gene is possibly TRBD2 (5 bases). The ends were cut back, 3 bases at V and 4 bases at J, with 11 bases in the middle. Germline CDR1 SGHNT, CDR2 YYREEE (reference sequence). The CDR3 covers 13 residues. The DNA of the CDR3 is TGTGCCAGCAGCTCGGAGGTGGGTTACGAGCAGTACTTC. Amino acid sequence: CASSSEVGYEQYF.

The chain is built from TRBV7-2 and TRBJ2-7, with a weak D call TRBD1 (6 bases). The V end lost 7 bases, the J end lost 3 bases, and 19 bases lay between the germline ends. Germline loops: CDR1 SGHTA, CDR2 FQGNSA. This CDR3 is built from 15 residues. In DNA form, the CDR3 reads TGTGCCAGCACCCCCTCCAGGGGCCCATTCTACGAGCAGTACTTC. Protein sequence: CASTPSRGPFYEQYF.

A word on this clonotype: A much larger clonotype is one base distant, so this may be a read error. The CDR3 sequence: CGVVARGRDNEQFF. The CDR3 DNA reads as TGCGGCGTTGTTGCCAGGGGGCGCGATAATGAGCAGTTCTTC. The chain recombines TRBV29-1 with TRBJ2-1; 8 nucleotides agree with TRBD1. The CDR3 totals 14 residues. Germline V CDR1 and CDR2: SQVTM, ANQGSEA.

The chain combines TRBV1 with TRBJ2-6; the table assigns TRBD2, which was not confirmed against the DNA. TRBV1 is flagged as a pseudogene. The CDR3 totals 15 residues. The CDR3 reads CTSSQGLSGANVLTF. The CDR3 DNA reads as TGCACCAGCAGCCAGGGCCTCTCTGGGGCCAACGTCCTGACTTTC.

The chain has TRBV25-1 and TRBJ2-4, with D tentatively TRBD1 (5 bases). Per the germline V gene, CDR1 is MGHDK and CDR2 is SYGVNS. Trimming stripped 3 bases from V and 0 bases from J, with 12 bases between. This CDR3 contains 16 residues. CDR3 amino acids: CASSEPDRLAKNIQYF. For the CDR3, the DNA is TGTGCCAGCAGTGAGCCCGACAGACTAGCCAAAAACATTCAGTACTTC.

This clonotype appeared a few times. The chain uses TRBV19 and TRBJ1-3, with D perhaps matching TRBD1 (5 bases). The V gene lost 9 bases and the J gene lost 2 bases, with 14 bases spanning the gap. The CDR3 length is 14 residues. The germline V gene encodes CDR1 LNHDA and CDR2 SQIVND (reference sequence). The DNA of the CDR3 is TGTGCCAGCTCCCTCAGGGATGCTGGAAACACCATATATTTT. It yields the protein CASSLRDAGNTIYF.